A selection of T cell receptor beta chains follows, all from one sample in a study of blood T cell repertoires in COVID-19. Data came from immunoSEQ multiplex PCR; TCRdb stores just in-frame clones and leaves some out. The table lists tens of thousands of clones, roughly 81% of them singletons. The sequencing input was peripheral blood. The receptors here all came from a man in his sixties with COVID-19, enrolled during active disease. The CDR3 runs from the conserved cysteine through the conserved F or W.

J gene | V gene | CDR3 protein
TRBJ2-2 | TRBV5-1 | CASSTQGAGSGELFF
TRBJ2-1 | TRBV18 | CASSPPAGVEGEQFF
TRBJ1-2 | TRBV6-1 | CASSEAHRGWGYTF
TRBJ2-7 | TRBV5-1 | CASSLGQDSLYEQYF
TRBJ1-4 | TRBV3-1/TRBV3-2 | CASSRTVSEKLFF
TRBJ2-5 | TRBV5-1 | CASSLGQSIQETQYF
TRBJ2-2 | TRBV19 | CATQSYLAGTLTLTGELFF
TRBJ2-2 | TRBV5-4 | CASSLPGGINTGELFF
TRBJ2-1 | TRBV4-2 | CASSQVTKWTSGVRGEQFF
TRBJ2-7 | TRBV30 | CAWRGSKRRPRGVYEQYF
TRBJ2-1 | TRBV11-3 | CASSLDARANEQFF
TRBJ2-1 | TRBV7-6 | CASSHSSEQFF
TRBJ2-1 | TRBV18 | CASSTTGTLEQFF
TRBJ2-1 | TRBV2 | CASEIPPGQGAQMEQFF
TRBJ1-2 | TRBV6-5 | CASSYSLVGELGYTF
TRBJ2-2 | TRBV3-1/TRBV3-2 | CASRSGGTGELFF
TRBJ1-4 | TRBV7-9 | CASSPEGGGEKLFF
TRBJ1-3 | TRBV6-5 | CASSYAPGAENTIYF
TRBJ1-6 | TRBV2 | CASRLGQALWSPLHF
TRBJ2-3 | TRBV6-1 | CASSEEPGQGGTDTQYF
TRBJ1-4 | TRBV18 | CASSPGTRDNEKLFF
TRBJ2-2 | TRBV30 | CAWRVQGETGELFF
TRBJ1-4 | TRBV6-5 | CASSPGVHNEKLFF
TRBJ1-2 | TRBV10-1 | CASSADRAVGGYTF
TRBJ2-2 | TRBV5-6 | CASSSGHTATGELFF
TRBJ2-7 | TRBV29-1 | CTDRAQGLYEQYF
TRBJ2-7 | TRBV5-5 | CASSLVGAISYEQYF
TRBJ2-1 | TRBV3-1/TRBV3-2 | CASSQDPDLANNEQFF
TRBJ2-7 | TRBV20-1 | CSASSGHEQYF
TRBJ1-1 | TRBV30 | CASGRRGTEAFF
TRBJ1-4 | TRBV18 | CASSPPRGAEEKLFF
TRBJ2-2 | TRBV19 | CASTYGPGGDGELFF
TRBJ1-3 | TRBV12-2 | CASRPPVDRKLSGNTIYF
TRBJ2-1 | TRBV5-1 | CASIMTSGVYNEQFF
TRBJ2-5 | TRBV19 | CASSVLAAQETQYF
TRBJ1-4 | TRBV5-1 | CASSPGQGVAGEKLFF
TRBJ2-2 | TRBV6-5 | CASSLLREGTGELFF
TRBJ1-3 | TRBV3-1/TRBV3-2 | CASSQAGTGLGNTIYF
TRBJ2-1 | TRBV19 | CASRLAGGYNEQFF
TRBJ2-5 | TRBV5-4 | CASSFRGEETQYF
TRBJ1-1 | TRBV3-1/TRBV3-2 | CASSHPDRSEAFF
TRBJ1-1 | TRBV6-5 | CASSFSGVRGNTEAFF
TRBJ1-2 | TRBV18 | CASSRSTDNYGYTF
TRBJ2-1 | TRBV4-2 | CASSQDLSGGTYNEQFF
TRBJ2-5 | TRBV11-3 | CASSLAGGETQYF
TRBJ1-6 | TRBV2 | CAVREGVYSPLHF
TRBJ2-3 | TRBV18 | CASSRIDRVTDTQYF